The next 10 T cell receptor beta chains were all read from a single sample in a study of control samples from healthy donors and cancer patients. Only in-frame clones appear in the TCRdb table, and some are missing; sequencing was by immunoSEQ multiplex PCR. The sample carries 50,000 to 75,000 clones, almost 85% recorded once. Sequencing input: blood. These receptors originate from a man aged 35-49 years in good health.

This clone was observed a few times. The chain carries TRBV6-5 and TRBJ2-3; 8 positions match TRBD2. In germline, CDR1 is MNHEY, CDR2 SVGAGI. J was trimmed by 5 bases and V by 6 bases; bases with no gene match: 10. The CDR3 runs 15 residues. The CDR3 DNA reads TGTGCCAGCAGCGGTCTTGCGGGGGGCGGAGATACGCAGTATTTT. This translates into CASSGLAGGGDTQYF.

The rearrangement links TRBV19 to TRBJ1-1, with a possible D match to TRBD1 (6 bases). Germline V gives CDR1 LNHDA, CDR2 SQIVND (reference sequence). The CDR3 length is 13 residues. Trimming stripped 5 bases from V and 9 bases from J, with 16 bases between. CDR3 loop: CASSPGQPGKAFF. The DNA of the CDR3 is TGTGCCAGTAGTCCCGGACAGCCGGGTAAAGCTTTCTTT.

This clone was seen only once. The V gene is TRBV29-1, the J gene TRBJ2-1, with D perhaps TRBD2 (7 bases). The germline V gene has CDR1 SQVTM and CDR2 ANQGSEA. Trimming shortened V by 2 bases and J by 6 bases, and 11 bases separated the two germline ends. The CDR3 covers 13 residues. The CDR3 loop reads CSVEWGGGNEQFF. CDR3 coding DNA: TGCAGCGTTGAATGGGGAGGGGGCAATGAGCAGTTCTTC.

The CDR3 bases are TGCAGCGTTGAAATCGGGACAGGGGCCTACGAGCAGTACTTC. As protein: CSVEIGTGAYEQYF. The chain uses TRBV29-1 and TRBJ2-7; 10 bases fit TRBD1. This CDR3 comprises 14 residues. Per the germline V gene, CDR1 is SQVTM and CDR2 is ANQGSEA. Unmatched junction bases numbered 3, after V lost 2 bases and J lost 2 bases.

The chain combines TRBV9 with TRBJ2-7, with D possibly being TRBD1 (6 bases). Trimming stripped 3 bases from V and 6 bases from J, with 16 bases between. Germline V gene data show CDR1 as SGDLS and CDR2 as YYNGEE. The CDR3 runs to 14 residues. Here the CDR3 DNA reads TGTGCCAGCAGCGGCTCCGGGACATCGGTCGAGCAGTACTTC. Translated, it gives CASSGSGTSVEQYF.

The V gene is TRBV29-1, the J gene TRBJ1-5; D gene unclear. V lost 7 bases, J lost 5 bases, and 15 bases lay in between. The CDR3 totals 13 residues. CDR1 and CDR2 from the germline V gene are SQVTM and ANQGSEA. The CDR3 DNA reads TGCAGCGCCCAGGAGGCCGAGGATCAGCCCCAGCATTTT. It encodes CSAQEAEDQPQHF.

This rearrangement joins TRBV7-2 to TRBJ2-1; 8 bases map to TRBD2. The J segment lost 6 bases and the V segment lost 7 bases, leaving 14 bases of the junction unmatched. CDR3 length equals 16 residues. CDR1 is SGHTA and CDR2 is FQGNSA in the germline V gene. This chain's CDR3 is CASTLGGLALINEQFF. Written as DNA, the CDR3 is TGTGCCAGCACCCTTGGCGGACTAGCTCTAATCAATGAGCAGTTCTTC.

The rearrangement joins TRBV11-3 to TRBJ2-1, with TRBD2 matching 15 bases. V gave up 4 bases and J gave up 1 base; unmatched junction bases: 11. This CDR3 is 20 amino acids long. Germline V CDR1 and CDR2: SGHNT, YENEEA. CDR3 loop: CASSSLKGLAGGTSYNEQFF. The CDR3 DNA reads TGTGCCAGCAGCTCTCTTAAAGGACTAGCGGGGGGGACGTCCTACAATGAGCAGTTCTTC.

The chain employs TRBV7-9 and TRBJ2-6, with D unclear. In germline, CDR1 is SEHNR, CDR2 FQNEAQ (reference sequence). The germline V and J ends were trimmed by 1 base and 0 bases, with 4 bases remaining between them. The CDR3 spans 15 residues. In DNA, the CDR3 is TGTGCCAGCAGCTTAGACGGCTCTGGGGCCAACGTCCTGACTTTC. This sequence encodes CASSLDGSGANVLTF.

The chain couples TRBV28 to TRBJ1-5; the D gene is possibly TRBD1 (6 bases). CDR3 length: 12 residues. Germline V gene sequence: CDR1 MDHEN, CDR2 SYDVKM. Between the trimmed V and J ends, which lost 6 bases and 5 bases, there was a span of 8 bases. The CDR3 loop is CASRSGDQPQHF. The CDR3 DNA reads TGTGCCAGCAGGTCAGGGGATCAGCCCCAGCATTTT.